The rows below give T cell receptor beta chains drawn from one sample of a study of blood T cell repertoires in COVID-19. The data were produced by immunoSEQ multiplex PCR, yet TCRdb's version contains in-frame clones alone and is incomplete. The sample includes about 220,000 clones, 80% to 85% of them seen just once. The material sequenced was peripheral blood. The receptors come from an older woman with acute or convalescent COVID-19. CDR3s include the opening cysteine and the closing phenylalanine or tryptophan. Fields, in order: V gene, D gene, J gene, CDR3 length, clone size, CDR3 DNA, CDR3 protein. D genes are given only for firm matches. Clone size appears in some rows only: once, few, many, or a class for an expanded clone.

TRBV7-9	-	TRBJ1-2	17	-	TGTGCCAGCAGTTCAGGGAGGCGTGACCTCCCGGGGTATGGCTACACCTTC	CASSSGRRDLPGYGYTF
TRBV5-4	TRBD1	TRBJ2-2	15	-	TGTGCCAGCAGGCGGGACAGGGGAGGGACCGGGGAGCTGTTTTTT	CASRRDRGGTGELFF
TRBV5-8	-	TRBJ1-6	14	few	TGTGCCAGCAGCTGGGGGACTTTGAATTCACCCCTCCACTTT	CASSWGTLNSPLHF
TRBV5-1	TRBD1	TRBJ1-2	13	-	TGCGCCAGCGCGGGACAGGGGGACTATGGCTACACCTTC	CASAGQGDYGYTF
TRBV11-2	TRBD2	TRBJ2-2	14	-	TGTGCCAGCAGCGGGGACTACTTCACCGGGGAGCTGTTTTTT	CASSGDYFTGELFF
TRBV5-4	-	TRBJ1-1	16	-	TGTGCCAGCAGCTTGGCGGCGAAGAGGGGAGGGTCTGAAGCTTTCTTT	CASSLAAKRGGSEAFF
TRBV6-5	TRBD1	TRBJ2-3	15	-	TGTGCCAGCAGTACGGGGACAGTAAACACAGATACGCAGTATTTT	CASSTGTVNTDTQYF
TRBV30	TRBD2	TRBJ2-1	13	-	TGTGCCTGGAGGGGGGGGTCCTACAATGAGCAGTTCTTC	CAWRGGSYNEQFF
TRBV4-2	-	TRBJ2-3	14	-	TGTGCCAGCAGCCAGGAAGGCGCTCTCGGGGGGCAGTATTTT	CASSQEGALGGQYF
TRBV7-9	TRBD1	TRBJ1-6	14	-	TGTGCCAGCAGCTTCGGGACAGGGAGTTCACCCCTCCACTTT	CASSFGTGSSPLHF
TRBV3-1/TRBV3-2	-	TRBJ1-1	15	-	TGTGCCAGCAGCCAAACGGGGGGCAAGAACACTGAAGCTTTCTTT	CASSQTGGKNTEAFF
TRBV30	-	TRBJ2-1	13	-	TGTGCCTGGAGTTTCGGGGGGCACAATGAGCAGTTCTTC	CAWSFGGHNEQFF
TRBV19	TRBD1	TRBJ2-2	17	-	TGTGCCAGTAGTTCCCGGACAGGGGGCGCCTACACCGGGGAGCTGTTTTTT	CASSSRTGGAYTGELFF
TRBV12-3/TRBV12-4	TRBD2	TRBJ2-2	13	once	TGTGGGACCCAGCGGGGAGGCACCGGGGAGCTGTTTTTT	CGTQRGGTGELFF
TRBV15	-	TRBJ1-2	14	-	TGTGCCACCAGCAGAGGTCAGGGATTTGGTGGCTACACCTTC	CATSRGQGFGGYTF
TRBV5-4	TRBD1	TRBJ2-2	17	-	TGTGCCAGCAGCCCCATGGGACAGGGTGTTATTACCGGGGAGCTGTTTTTT	CASSPMGQGVITGELFF
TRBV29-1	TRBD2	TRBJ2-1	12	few	TGCAGCGTTACTAGCGGGGCCGGCGAGCAGTTCTTC	CSVTSGAGEQFF
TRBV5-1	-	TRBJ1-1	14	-	TGCGCCAGCAGCTTGGAAGGGGGTGGGGCTGAAGCTTTCTTT	CASSLEGGGAEAFF
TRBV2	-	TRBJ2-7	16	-	TGTGCCAGCAGTGAAGCGTCCAGGCCGAGCTCCTACGAGCAGTACTTC	CASSEASRPSSYEQYF
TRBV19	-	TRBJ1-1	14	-	TGTGCCAGTAGCGTCTATATGGGGAGCACTGAAGCTTTCTTT	CASSVYMGSTEAFF
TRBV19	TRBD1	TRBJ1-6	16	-	TGTGCCAGTAGTCCCACGGACAGGGGCAATAATTCACCCCTCCACTTT	CASSPTDRGNNSPLHF
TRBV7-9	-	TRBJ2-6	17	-	TGTGCCAGCAGTCAGGGGCGATTCATCTCTGGGGCCAACGTCCTGACTTTC	CASSQGRFISGANVLTF
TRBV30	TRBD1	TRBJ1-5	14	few	TGTGCCTGGGGCTTCACAGGGGGCAGTCAGCCCCAGCATTTT	CAWGFTGGSQPQHF
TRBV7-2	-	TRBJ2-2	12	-	TGTGCCAGCAGCTTATCTTCCTTGGAGCTGTTTTTT	CASSLSSLELFF
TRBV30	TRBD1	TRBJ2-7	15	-	TGTGCCTGGAGTGTGAGACCTGCAGGGGGTTCCGAGCAGTACTTC	CAWSVRPAGGSEQYF
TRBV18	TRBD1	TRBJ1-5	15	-	TGTGCCAGCTCACGGGCAGGGGGAATGAATCAGCCCCAGCATTTT	CASSRAGGMNQPQHF
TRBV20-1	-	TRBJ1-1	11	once	TGCAGTGCCCCCAGGGGAGTCGTAGCTTTCTTT	CSAPRGVVAFF
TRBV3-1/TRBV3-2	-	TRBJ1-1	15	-	TGTGCCAGCAGCCAAGATCGACTTAGCAGGGGTGAAGCTTTCTTT	CASSQDRLSRGEAFF
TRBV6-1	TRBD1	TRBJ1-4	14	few	TGTGCCAGCAGTGAAGGGACAGGGAGTGAAAAACTGTTTTTT	CASSEGTGSEKLFF
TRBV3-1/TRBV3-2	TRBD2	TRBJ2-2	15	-	TGTGCCAGCAGACTGAGCGGGGGAAACACCGGGGAGCTGTTTTTT	CASRLSGGNTGELFF
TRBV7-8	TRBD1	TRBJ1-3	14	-	TGTGCCAGCAGCCCAACCGACAGGGAGAACACCATATATTTT	CASSPTDRENTIYF
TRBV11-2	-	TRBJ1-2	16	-	TGTGCCAGCAGCTTAGGATCATGGGCAGACCCCTATGGCTACACCTTC	CASSLGSWADPYGYTF
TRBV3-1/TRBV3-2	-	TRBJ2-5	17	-	TGTGCCAGCAGCCAAGACTGGGGGCGACCGACAAAGGAGACCCAGTACTTC	CASSQDWGRPTKETQYF
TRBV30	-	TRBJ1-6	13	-	TGTGCCTGGGCCTGGGACAATAATTCACCCCTCCACTTT	CAWAWDNNSPLHF
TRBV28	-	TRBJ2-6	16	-	TGTGCCAGCAGACTAGGCCCGGGCGCTGGGGCCAACGTCCTGACTTTC	CASRLGPGAGANVLTF
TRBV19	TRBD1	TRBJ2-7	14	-	TGTGCCAGTAGTATCGGGACAGGGACGTACGAGCAGTACTTC	CASSIGTGTYEQYF
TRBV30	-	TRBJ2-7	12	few	TGTGCCTGGGGGCGGCAGCTCTACGAGCAGTACTTC	CAWGRQLYEQYF
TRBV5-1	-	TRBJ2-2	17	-	TGCGCCAGCAGCTTGGGGACGGGAATCGCGAACACCGGGGAGCTGTTTTTT	CASSLGTGIANTGELFF
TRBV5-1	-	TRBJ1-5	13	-	TGCGCCAGCAGCGAGGGTCGCAATCAGCCCCAGCATTTT	CASSEGRNQPQHF
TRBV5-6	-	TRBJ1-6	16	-	TGTGCCAGCAGCCATAATTCAGGGGCCCGAAATTCACCCCTCCACTTT	CASSHNSGARNSPLHF
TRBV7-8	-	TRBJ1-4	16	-	TGTGCCAGCGGGTTCGAACAGGACCTTCGGAATGAAAAACTGTTTTTT	CASGFEQDLRNEKLFF
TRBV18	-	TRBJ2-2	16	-	TGTGCCAGCTCACCGCGGAGGGGGCATAACACCGGGGAGCTGTTTTTT	CASSPRRGHNTGELFF
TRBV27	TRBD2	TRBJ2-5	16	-	TGTGCCAGCAGTTCCTGGACTAGCGGGGGGTTGGAGACCCAGTACTTC	CASSSWTSGGLETQYF
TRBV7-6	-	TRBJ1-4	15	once	TGTGCCAGCAGCTTAGGGGCCGGGGGAGGTGAAAAACTGTTTTTT	CASSLGAGGGEKLFF
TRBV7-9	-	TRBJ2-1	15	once	TGTGCCAGCAGCTTCACAGGGGGAGGGTTGAATGAGCAGTTCTTC	CASSFTGGGLNEQFF
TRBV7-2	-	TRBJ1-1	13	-	TGTGCCAGCAGCCAAAAAATGAACACTGAAGCTTTCTTT	CASSQKMNTEAFF
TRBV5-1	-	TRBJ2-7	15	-	TGCGCCAGCAGCTTGGTTGGAGCGAGCTCCTACGAGCAGTACTTC	CASSLVGASSYEQYF
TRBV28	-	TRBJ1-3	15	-	TGTGCCAGTGAGAACGGACAGCGCTCTGGAAACACCATATATTTT	CASENGQRSGNTIYF
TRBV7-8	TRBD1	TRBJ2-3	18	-	TGTGCCAGCAGCTTAGAAGTTCGGACAGGAGCTAGCACAGATACGCAGTATTTT	CASSLEVRTGASTDTQYF